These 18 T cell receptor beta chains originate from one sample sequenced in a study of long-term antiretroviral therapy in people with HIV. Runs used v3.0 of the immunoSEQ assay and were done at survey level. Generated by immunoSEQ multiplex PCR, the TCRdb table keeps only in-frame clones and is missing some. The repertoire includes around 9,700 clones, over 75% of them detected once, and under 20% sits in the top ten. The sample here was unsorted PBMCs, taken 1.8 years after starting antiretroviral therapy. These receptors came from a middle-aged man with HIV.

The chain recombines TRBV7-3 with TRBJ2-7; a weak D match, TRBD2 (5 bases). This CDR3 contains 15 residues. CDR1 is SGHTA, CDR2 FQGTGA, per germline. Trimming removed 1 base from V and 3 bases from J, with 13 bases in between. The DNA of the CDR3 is TGTGCCAGCAGCTTAAGGGCTAGCAGCTTCTACGAGCAGTACTTC. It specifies CASSLRASSFYEQYF.

CDR3 region: CASSQGDLYTGELFF. As DNA, the CDR3 is TGTGCCAGCAGCCAAGGAGACCTTTACACCGGGGAGCTGTTTTTT. The rearrangement uses TRBV14 and TRBJ2-2; no reliable D call. The CDR3 is 15 residues long. In germline, CDR1 is SGHDN, CDR2 FVKESK. Trimming pared 1 base from V and 3 bases from J, leaving 9 bases between.

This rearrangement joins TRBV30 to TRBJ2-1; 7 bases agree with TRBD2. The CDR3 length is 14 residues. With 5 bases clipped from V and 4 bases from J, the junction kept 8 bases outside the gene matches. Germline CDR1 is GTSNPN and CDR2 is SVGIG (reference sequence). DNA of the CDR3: TGTGCCTGGTCCGTAGCGGGTCTTTACAATGAGCAGTTCTTC. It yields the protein CAWSVAGLYNEQFF.

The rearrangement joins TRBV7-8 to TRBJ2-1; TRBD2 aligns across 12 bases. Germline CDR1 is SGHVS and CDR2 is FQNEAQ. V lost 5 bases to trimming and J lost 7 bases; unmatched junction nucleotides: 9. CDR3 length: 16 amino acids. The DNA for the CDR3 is TGTGCCAGCAGCCGACGCGGACTAGCGGGGCTTAATGAGCAGTTCTTC. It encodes CASSRRGLAGLNEQFF.

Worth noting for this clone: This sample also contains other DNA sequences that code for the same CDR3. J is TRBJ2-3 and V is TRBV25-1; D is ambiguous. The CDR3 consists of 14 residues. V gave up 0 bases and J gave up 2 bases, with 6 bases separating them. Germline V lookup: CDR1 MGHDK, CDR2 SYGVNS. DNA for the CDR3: TGTGCCAGCAGTGAATATTCCCTCACAGATACGCAGTATTTT. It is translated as CASSEYSLTDTQYF.

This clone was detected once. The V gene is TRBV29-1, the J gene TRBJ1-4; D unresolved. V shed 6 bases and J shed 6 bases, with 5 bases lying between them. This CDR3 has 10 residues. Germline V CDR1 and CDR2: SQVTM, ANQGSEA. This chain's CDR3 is CSVIDEKLFF. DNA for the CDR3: TGCAGCGTGATCGATGAAAAACTGTTTTTT. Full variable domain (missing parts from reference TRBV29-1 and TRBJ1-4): SAVISQKPSRDICQRGTSLTIQCQVDSQVTMMFWYRQQPGQSLTLIATANQGSEATYESGFVIDKFPISRPNLTFSTLTVSNMSPEDSSIYLCSVIDEKLFFGSGTQLSVL.

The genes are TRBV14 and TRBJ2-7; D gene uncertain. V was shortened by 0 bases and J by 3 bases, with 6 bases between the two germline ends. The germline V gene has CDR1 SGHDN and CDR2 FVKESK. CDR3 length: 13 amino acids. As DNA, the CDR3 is TGTGCCAGCAGCCAAGATCTTCTCTACGAGCAGTACTTC. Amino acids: CASSQDLLYEQYF. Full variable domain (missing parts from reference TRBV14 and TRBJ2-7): EAGVTQFPSHSVIEKGQTVTLRCDPISGHDNLYWYRRVMGKEIKFLLHFVKESKQDESGMPNNRFLAERTGGTYSTLKVQPAELEDSGVYFCASSQDLLYEQYFGPGTRLTVT.

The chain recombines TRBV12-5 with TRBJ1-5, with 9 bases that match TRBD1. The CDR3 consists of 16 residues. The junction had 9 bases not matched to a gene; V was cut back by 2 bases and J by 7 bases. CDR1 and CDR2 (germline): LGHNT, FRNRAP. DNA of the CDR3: TGTGCTAGTGGTTTGCCTTCCGGGACAGGGAGACAGCCCCAGCATTTT. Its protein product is CASGLPSGTGRQPQHF.

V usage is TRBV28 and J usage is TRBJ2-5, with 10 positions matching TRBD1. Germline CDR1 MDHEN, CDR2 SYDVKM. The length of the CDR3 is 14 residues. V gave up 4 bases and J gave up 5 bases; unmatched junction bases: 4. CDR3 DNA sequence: TGTGCCAGCAGTTCGGACAGGGGGGGTGAGACCCAGTACTTC. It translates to CASSSDRGGETQYF.

CDR3 DNA: TGCGCCAGCAGGTCGGGACCGGAGAACACTGAAGCTTTCTTT. Its protein product is CASRSGPENTEAFF. The chain employs TRBV5-1 and TRBJ1-1; a weak D match, TRBD1 (5 bases). This CDR3 is built from 14 residues. From germline, CDR1 is SGHRS and CDR2 YFSETQ. V dropped 5 bases and J dropped 1 base, with 12 bases sitting between them. Complete variable domain (other parts from reference TRBV5-1 and TRBJ1-1): KAGVTQTPRYLIKTRGQQVTLSCSPISGHRSVSWYQQTPGQGLQFLFEYFSETQRNKGNFPGRFSGRQFSNSRSEMNVSTLELGDSALYLCASRSGPENTEAFFGQGTRLTVV.

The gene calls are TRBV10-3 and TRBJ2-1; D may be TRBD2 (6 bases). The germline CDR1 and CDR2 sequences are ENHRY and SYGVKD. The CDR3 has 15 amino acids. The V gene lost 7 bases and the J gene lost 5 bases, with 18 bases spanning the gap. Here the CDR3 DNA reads TGTGCCATCACGGGGGATGGGCTAAATCACAATGAGCAGTTCTTC. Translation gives CAITGDGLNHNEQFF.

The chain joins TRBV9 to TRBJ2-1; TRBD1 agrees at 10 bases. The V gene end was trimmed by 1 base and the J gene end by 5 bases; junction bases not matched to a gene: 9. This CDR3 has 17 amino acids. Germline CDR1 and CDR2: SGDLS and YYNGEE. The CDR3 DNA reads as TGTGCCAGCAGCGTACGTCGGGACAGGGGCGATGACAATGAGCAGTTCTTC. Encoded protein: CASSVRRDRGDDNEQFF.

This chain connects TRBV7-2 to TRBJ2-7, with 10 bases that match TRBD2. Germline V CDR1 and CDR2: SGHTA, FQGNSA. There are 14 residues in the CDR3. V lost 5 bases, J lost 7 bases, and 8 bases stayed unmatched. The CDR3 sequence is CASSVLAGESEQYF. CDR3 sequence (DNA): TGTGCCAGCAGCGTGCTAGCGGGAGAGAGTGAGCAGTACTTC.

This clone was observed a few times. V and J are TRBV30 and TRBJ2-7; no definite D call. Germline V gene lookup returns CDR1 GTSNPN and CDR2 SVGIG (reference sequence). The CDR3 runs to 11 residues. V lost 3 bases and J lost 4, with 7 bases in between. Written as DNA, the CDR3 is TGTGCCTGGAGCCTCAGTTACGAGCAGTACTTC. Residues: CAWSLSYEQYF.

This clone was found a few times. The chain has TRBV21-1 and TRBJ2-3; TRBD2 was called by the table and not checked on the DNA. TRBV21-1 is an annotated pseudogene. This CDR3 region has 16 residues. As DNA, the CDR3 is TGTGCCAGCAGTTCTTCAACGGGAGGTGGCACAGATACGCAGTATTTT. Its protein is CASSSSTGGGTDTQYF.

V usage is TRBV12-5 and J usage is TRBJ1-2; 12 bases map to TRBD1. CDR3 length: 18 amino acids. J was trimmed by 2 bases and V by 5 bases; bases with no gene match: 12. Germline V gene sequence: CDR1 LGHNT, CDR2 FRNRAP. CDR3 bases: TGTGCTAGTGGTCCCACCCCGGGACAGGGGGCCCTAAACTATGGCTACACCTTC. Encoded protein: CASGPTPGQGALNYGYTF.

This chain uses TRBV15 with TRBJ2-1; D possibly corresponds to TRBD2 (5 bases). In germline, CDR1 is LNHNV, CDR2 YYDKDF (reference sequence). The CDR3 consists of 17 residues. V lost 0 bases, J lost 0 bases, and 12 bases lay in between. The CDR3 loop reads CATSRDREGSSYNEQFF. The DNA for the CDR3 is TGTGCCACCAGCAGAGATCGAGAGGGAAGCTCCTACAATGAGCAGTTCTTC.

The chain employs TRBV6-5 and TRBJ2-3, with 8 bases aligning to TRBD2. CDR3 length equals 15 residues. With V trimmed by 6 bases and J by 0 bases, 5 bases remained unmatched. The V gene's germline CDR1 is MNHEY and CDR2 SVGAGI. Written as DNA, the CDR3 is TGTGCCAGCAGCACTAGCGGATCTAGCACAGATACGCAGTATTTT. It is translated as CASSTSGSSTDTQYF.